The rows below give T cell receptor beta chains drawn from one sample of a study of T cell responses to AZD1222 COVID-19 vaccine. Profiled with immunoSEQ multiplex PCR; TCRdb holds only in-frame clones, not every one. The sample records 75,000 to 100,000 clones, almost 90% being singletons. The material was peripheral blood, obtained on day 0 of AZD1222 vaccination. The receptor source for this set is an adult in good health. Both conserved end residues are part of each CDR3. A D gene is named only where the DNA matches it firmly. A clone size is listed for some rows: how often the clone was seen (once, few, many), or a class if it is expanded.

len	j_gene	d_gene	abundance	v_gene	CDR3nt	CDR3aa
17	TRBJ2-3	TRBD2	NA	TRBV7-3	TGTGCCAGCAGCTTAAGGGGAGCGGGAGTCGGAACAGATACGCAGTATTTT	CASSLRGAGVGTDTQYF
18	TRBJ2-1	TRBD1	NA	TRBV23-1	TGCGCCAGCAGCCCCCCCGGGACAGGGGGCGCGTCGTTAAATGAGCAGTTCTTC	CASSPPGTGGASLNEQFF
15	TRBJ2-3	TRBD1	NA	TRBV19	TGTGCCAGTAGTATCTCGGGACAGGGCCGAGATACGCAGTATTTT	CASSISGQGRDTQYF
17	TRBJ2-3	NA	NA	TRBV5-3	TGTGCCAGAGGATTTACACCAGGTCTACCTAGCACAGATACGCAGTATTTT	CARGFTPGLPSTDTQYF
16	TRBJ2-1	NA	NA	TRBV7-2	TGTGCCAGCAGCTCTCGGTCGGGACAAATGTACAATGAGCAGTTCTTC	CASSSRSGQMYNEQFF
13	TRBJ2-1	NA	NA	TRBV7-3	TGTGCCAGCAGCTTACTCAGGGGTAATGAGCAGTTCTTC	CASSLLRGNEQFF
16	TRBJ1-4	NA	NA	TRBV28	TGTGCCAGCAGATACTCTCCGGGGCCCAGCGGGGAAAAACTGTTTTTT	CASRYSPGPSGEKLFF
13	TRBJ2-2	TRBD1	few	TRBV28	TGTGCCACCCCCCGACAGGGGACCCGGGAGCTGTTTTTT	CATPRQGTRELFF
15	TRBJ2-7	NA	NA	TRBV6-2/TRBV6-3	TGTGCCAGCAGCCCGCCGGGCGGGCTAAACCACGAGCAGTACTTC	CASSPPGGLNHEQYF
15	TRBJ2-1	NA	NA	TRBV13	TGTGCCAGCAGCTTAGAACAGAATCGGGGCAATGAGCAGTTCTTC	CASSLEQNRGNEQFF
14	TRBJ1-1	NA	NA	TRBV6-4	TGTGCCAGCAGTTTTGGGGGTGGGCACACTGAAGCTTTCTTT	CASSFGGGHTEAFF
13	TRBJ2-7	NA	NA	TRBV7-3	TGTGCCAGCAGCTTAGGCCAAGGGGACGAGCAGTACTTC	CASSLGQGDEQYF
18	TRBJ2-5	TRBD2	NA	TRBV7-2	TGTGCCAGCAGCTTAGCGGCTAGCGGGAGACGGGTGAGAGAGACCCAGTACTTC	CASSLAASGRRVRETQYF
13	TRBJ2-1	TRBD1	NA	TRBV5-1	TGCGCCAGCAGCGTGGGGACAGTAAATGAGCAGTTCTTC	CASSVGTVNEQFF
12	TRBJ2-7	NA	few	TRBV5-1	TGCGCCAGCAGCTTTCAGGGAAACGAGCAGTACTTC	CASSFQGNEQYF
14	TRBJ2-1	NA	once	TRBV5-5	TGTGCCAGCAGCTTGGGGGTCTCCTACAATGAGCAGTTCTTC	CASSLGVSYNEQFF
20	TRBJ2-3	TRBD2	once	TRBV27	TGTGCCAGCAGTTTACGTCGGACTAGCGGGAGAAGTCCGGGCACAGATACGCAGTATTTT	CASSLRRTSGRSPGTDTQYF
15	TRBJ2-5	TRBD2	NA	TRBV11-2	TGTGCCAGCAGCCCCCCCTTAGCGGGAAAAGAGACCCAGTACTTC	CASSPPLAGKETQYF
13	TRBJ1-2	TRBD1	NA	TRBV7-3	TGTGCCAGCAGCTTAGGACAGGGGGGAGGCTACACCTTC	CASSLGQGGGYTF
15	TRBJ2-1	NA	NA	TRBV7-8	TGTGCCAGCAGCCCGCGCGGGTCACGATACAATGAGCAGTTCTTC	CASSPRGSRYNEQFF
15	TRBJ2-1	TRBD1	NA	TRBV4-3	TGCGCCAGCAGCCAATACGGGACAGGGGATAATGAGCAGTTCTTC	CASSQYGTGDNEQFF
13	TRBJ2-1	NA	NA	TRBV28	TGTGCCAGCAGTTTCGGATCCTACAATGAGCAGTTCTTC	CASSFGSYNEQFF
13	TRBJ1-1	NA	NA	TRBV5-8	TGTGCCAGCAGCCACGAGGGTGGCACTGAAGCTTTCTTT	CASSHEGGTEAFF
15	TRBJ1-2	TRBD1	NA	TRBV28	TGTGCCAGCAGTCCACGAGGACAGGGGAACTATGGCTACACCTTC	CASSPRGQGNYGYTF
16	TRBJ2-3	TRBD1	NA	TRBV15	TGTGCCACCAGCAGAATTCAGGGGGCCAGCACAGATACGCAGTATTTT	CATSRIQGASTDTQYF
16	TRBJ2-7	TRBD2	NA	TRBV4-2	TGTGCCAGCAGCCAGGAGCCTAGCGGGGCCGTTTCCGAGCAGTACTTC	CASSQEPSGAVSEQYF
18	TRBJ2-2	NA	NA	TRBV7-5	TGTGCCAGAAGCTTAGATAAGCCGAACAGGGGCTGGACCGGGGAGCTGTTTTTT	CARSLDKPNRGWTGELFF